The next 16 T cell receptor beta chains were all read from a single sample in a study of metastatic and nonmetastatic thyroid tumors. Using MiXCR, TCRdb re-called clones from the PCR reads. The top ten clones hold more than 10% of a sample with 55,000 to 75,000 clones, roughly 18% of them seen once. Thyroid surgery was performed in patients who had received no treatment beforehand. Material: blood. These receptor sequences come from a female donor with papillary thyroid cancer or a benign thyroid nodule (not recorded which). Some clones in this sample may be carry-over from other donors' samples.

The chain couples TRBV19 to TRBJ2-7; TRBD1 agrees at 8 bases. Germline-derived CDR1 and CDR2 are LNHDA and SQIVND (reference sequence). There are 15 residues in the CDR3. The V segment lost 5 bases and the J segment 3 bases; nucleotides outside the gene matches: 9. The CDR3 loop is CASSVGQGARYEQYF. The CDR3 bases are TGTGCCAGTAGTGTCGGACAGGGTGCCCGCTACGAGCAGTACTTC. Using reference TRBV19 and TRBJ2-7 for the parts outside the CDR3, the full variable domain is DGGITQSPKYLFRKEGQNVTLSCEQNLNHDAMYWYRQDPGQGLRLIYYSQIVNDFQKGDIAEGYSVSREKKESFPLTVTSAQKNPTAFYLCASSVGQGARYEQYFGPGTRLTVT.

This clone was seen repeatedly, ten times or more. The CDR3: CASTGQPYNEQFF. For the CDR3, the DNA is TGTGCCAGCACCGGACAGCCGTACAATGAGCAGTTCTTC. The rearrangement links TRBV6-1 to TRBJ2-1; possible D gene TRBD1, 6 bases. Trimming cost V 7 bases and J 4 bases, with 11 bases left between them. This CDR3 is 13 amino acids long. CDR1 and CDR2 from the germline V gene are MNHNS and SASEGT.

This clone was counted once. The chain has TRBV28 and TRBJ2-4; D uncertain. V lost 5 bases to trimming and J lost 8 bases, with 7 bases between them. The CDR3 consists of 11 residues. CDR1 and CDR2 (germline): MDHEN, SYDVKM. CDR3 protein: CASSNIDIQYF. CDR3 bases: TGTGCCAGCAGTAATATAGACATTCAGTACTTC.

This clone occurred many times. The sample holds other DNA sequences that translate to the same CDR3. The chain combines TRBV7-6 with TRBJ2-1; 9 bases match TRBD1. Looked up from germline, CDR1 is SGHVS and CDR2 is FNYEAQ. Losses at the gene ends were 4 bases for V and 2 bases for J; bases not matched to a gene: 3. The CDR3 is 15 residues long. CDR3 sequence: CASSSGQGTYNEQFF. CDR3 sequence (DNA): TGTGCCAGCAGCTCCGGACAGGGGACCTACAATGAGCAGTTCTTC.

This clone was seen at least ten times. CDR3 in amino acids: CAWNGNYGNTIYF. The CDR3 bases are TGTGCCTGGAATGGGAATTACGGAAACACCATATATTTT. The chain uses TRBV30 and TRBJ1-3; D gene uncertain. The ends were cut back, 4 bases at V and 4 bases at J, with 11 bases in the middle. CDR3 length: 13 amino acids. Per germline, CDR1 GTSNPN and CDR2 SVGIG (reference sequence).

V usage is TRBV11-3 and J usage is TRBJ2-5, with 7 bases fitting TRBD1. Germline CDR1 and CDR2: SGHNT and YENEEA. This CDR3 comprises 15 residues. V shed 1 base and J 5 bases; nucleotides not matched to a gene: 7. The CDR3 region has the DNA TGTGCCAGCAGCTTAGTTGCGACAGGGTGGGAGACCCAGTACTTC. Amino acid sequence: CASSLVATGWETQYF. Based on the CDR3 plus reference TRBV11-3 and TRBJ2-5, the full variable domain is EAGVVQSPRYKIIEKKQPVAFWCNPISGHNTLYWYLQNLGQGPELLIRYENEEAVDDSQLPKDRFSAERLKGVDSTLKIQPAELGDSAVYLCASSLVATGWETQYFGPGTRLLVL.

V and J are TRBV6-2 or TRBV6-3 and TRBJ2-7; weak D call: TRBD1 (5 bases). Germline V gene data show CDR1 as MNHEY and CDR2 as SVGEGT. The CDR3 contains 14 residues. V was cut by 4 bases and J by 2 bases, with 12 bases left in between. The CDR3 reads CASSSGPYTYEQYF. The DNA for the CDR3 is TGTGCCAGCAGTTCAGGGCCCTATACCTACGAGCAGTACTTC.

This clone was picked up many times. This rearrangement joins TRBV9 to TRBJ2-1, with D perhaps TRBD2 (5 bases). CDR3 size: 15 residues. Trimming stripped 0 bases from V and 2 bases from J, with 9 bases between. Germline V CDR1 and CDR2: SGDLS, YYNGEE. This CDR3 is CASSVAGIAYNEQFF. The CDR3 nucleotides are TGTGCCAGCAGCGTAGCGGGGATTGCCTACAATGAGCAGTTCTTC.

Many counts were recorded for this clone. The chain joins TRBV5-1 to TRBJ2-3, with TRBD2 matching over 8 bases. Germline CDR1 and CDR2: SGHRS and YFSETQ. The CDR3 length is 14 residues. V trimming: 1 base; J trimming: 4 bases; junction bases outside the gene matches: 2. CDR3 sequence: CASSLPAGADTQYF. In DNA, the CDR3 is TGCGCCAGCAGCTTGCCAGCGGGGGCAGATACGCAGTATTTT.

This clone was picked up many times. The gene calls are TRBV2 and TRBJ1-5, with a possible D match to TRBD1 (6 bases). The CDR3 consists of 13 residues. Between the trimmed V and J ends, which lost 6 bases and 5 bases, there was a span of 11 bases. Germline-derived CDR1 and CDR2 are SNHLY and FYNNEI. The CDR3 DNA reads TGTGCCAGCAGCGCCTCAGGGGATCAGCCCCAGCATTTT. It codes for CASSASGDQPQHF.

This clone was counted ten times or more. The V gene is TRBV6-5, the J gene TRBJ2-7, with TRBD1 matching over 9 bases. J gave up 7 bases and V 1 base, and 5 bases lay outside the gene matches. The CDR3 is 14 residues long. The germline V gene has CDR1 MNHEY and CDR2 SVGAGI. The CDR3 nucleotides read TGTGCCAGCAGTTACTTACAGGGGGCTAGAGAGCAGTACTTC. This gives the protein CASSYLQGAREQYF.

In its sample, this clone was seen a few times. It may be a read error: a sequence one base away is much more abundant. The same CDR3 arises from other DNA sequences in this sample as well. The V gene is TRBV11-1, the J gene TRBJ2-7; D gene ambiguous. This CDR3 has 16 residues. Germline assignment: CDR1 SGHAT and CDR2 FQDESV (reference sequence). Here the CDR3 reads CASSPIRADNTYEQYF. CDR3 nucleotide sequence: TGTGCTAGCAGCCCAATCCGCGCCGACAACACCTACGAGCAGTACTTC.

This clone was observed many times. The chain employs TRBV5-1 and TRBJ1-2; possible D gene TRBD1, 5 bases. V lost 0 bases and J 8 bases, leaving 14 bases between the germline ends. Germline-derived CDR1 and CDR2 are SGHRS and YFSETQ. The CDR3 is 14 residues long. The DNA for the CDR3 is TGCGCCAGCAGCTTGGAGGGCCAAGGGACGGGCTACACCTTC. Amino acids: CASSLEGQGTGYTF.

This clone was found many times. V gene TRBV9 combines with J gene TRBJ2-2; possible D gene TRBD2, 6 bases. This CDR3 has 19 amino acids. Per the germline V gene, CDR1 is SGDLS and CDR2 is YYNGEE. V shed 0 bases and J shed 3 bases, with 21 bases lying between them. CDR3 in amino acids: CASSVDVKRRGVDTGELFF. CDR3 coding DNA: TGTGCCAGCAGCGTAGATGTCAAGAGGAGGGGAGTCGACACCGGGGAGCTGTTTTTT.

The chain is built from TRBV4-3 and TRBJ2-2; 8 bases align to TRBD2. V dropped 3 bases and J dropped 0; count of bases not matched to a gene: 9. Looked up from germline, CDR1 is LGHNA and CDR2 is YSLEER. The CDR3 has 18 amino acids. CDR3 protein: CASSQVIGGRSNTGELFF. CDR3 nucleotides: TGCGCCAGCAGCCAGGTGATTGGCGGGAGGTCGAACACCGGGGAGCTGTTTTTT.

V and J are TRBV2 and TRBJ2-1; 7 bases line up with TRBD2. Germline trimming cut 9 bases from V and 6 bases from J; bases unmatched to any gene: 11. The germline CDR1 and CDR2 sequences are SNHLY and FYNNEI. CDR3 length: 14 amino acids. The CDR3: CASWRLADFNEQFF. In DNA form, the CDR3 reads TGTGCCAGTTGGCGGCTAGCGGACTTCAATGAGCAGTTCTTC.